There are a few counts of the clone carrying this T cell receptor beta chain. Its antigen is unknown. This entry comes from a study of beta chain features in type 1 diabetes. The study's findings and limits: Equally in patients and controls, PCR might preferentially amplify shorter templates. Shorter TCRB CDR3s, moderately but significantly so, marked every one of the four CD4+ subsets in Type 1 diabetes patients. Naive, central memory and Treg TCRB repertoires seemed to resemble each other more closely in patients than they did in healthy donors. The study left unresolved whether HLA type influences TCRB rearrangement.

The CDR3 length is 12 residues. CDR1 and CDR2 (germline): SNHLY, FYNNEI. V was cut by 8 bases and J by 5 bases, with 11 bases left in between. Reverse transcribing all isolated RNA meant expressed TCRB transcripts were sequenced. Generated by immunoSEQ multiplex PCR, the TCRdb table keeps only in-frame clones and is missing some. This repertoire shows more than 300,000 clones, approximately 12% found once; its top ten account for 0.0095% to 0.011%. The rearrangement links TRBV2 to TRBJ2-3; D not resolved. The source material was naive CD4+ T cells from blood. The receptor was derived from a woman aged 18-35 years with type 1 diabetes. CDR3 DNA: TGTGCCAGCGGTCTAGGAGTAGATACGCAGTATTTT. This codes for CASGLGVDTQYF.